Listed below are T cell receptor beta chains from one sample, sequenced in a study of shared clonotypes between healthy human individuals. TCRdb's table, derived via immunoSEQ multiplex PCR, lists solely in-frame clones and lacks some. Among over 1.4 million clones listed, roughly 96% were seen once. Sequencing was performed on naive CD4+ T cells sorted from blood. All receptors come from a man younger than 45 in good health. The CDR3 runs from the conserved cysteine through the conserved F or W. The D gene is left open where the match is weak. Not every row has a clone size; where given, it reads once, few, many or a size class.

j_gene: TRBJ1-3; v_gene: TRBV7-8; d_gene: .; abundance: .; CDR3aa: CASSLDHPRVSGNTIYF; CDR3nt: TGTGCCAGCAGCTTAGACCATCCAAGGGTCTCTGGAAACACCATATATTTT
j_gene: TRBJ1-1; v_gene: TRBV7-8; d_gene: .; abundance: .; CDR3aa: CASSFATGMNTEAFF; CDR3nt: TGTGCCAGCAGCTTCGCGACAGGAATGAACACTGAAGCTTTCTTT
j_gene: TRBJ2-7; v_gene: TRBV11-2; d_gene: TRBD2; abundance: .; CDR3aa: CASSLAGLADYEQYF; CDR3nt: TGTGCCAGCAGCTTAGCGGGACTAGCGGACTACGAGCAGTACTTC
j_gene: TRBJ2-1; v_gene: TRBV6-5; d_gene: .; abundance: once; CDR3aa: CASAGGRYNEQFF; CDR3nt: TGTGCCAGCGCTGGGGGCAGATACAATGAGCAGTTCTTC
j_gene: TRBJ2-1; v_gene: TRBV7-9; d_gene: .; abundance: .; CDR3aa: CASNGAGGYNEQFF; CDR3nt: TGTGCCAGCAACGGAGCGGGTGGTTACAATGAGCAGTTCTTC
j_gene: TRBJ1-1; v_gene: TRBV11-2; d_gene: TRBD1; abundance: .; CDR3aa: CASSPDGRTGGTEAFF; CDR3nt: TGTGCCAGCAGCCCTGACGGACGGACAGGGGGCACTGAAGCTTTCTTT
j_gene: TRBJ2-3; v_gene: TRBV5-1; d_gene: .; abundance: .; CDR3aa: CASSPGTSRDTQYF; CDR3nt: TGCGCCAGCAGCCCGGGGACATCCAGGGATACGCAGTATTTT
j_gene: TRBJ1-3; v_gene: TRBV6-1; d_gene: .; abundance: .; CDR3aa: CASVPERFSGNTIYF; CDR3nt: TGTGCCAGCGTGCCAGAAAGATTCTCTGGAAACACCATATATTTT
j_gene: TRBJ2-3; v_gene: TRBV4-1; d_gene: .; abundance: .; CDR3aa: CASSGTLTSTDTQYF; CDR3nt: TGCGCCAGCAGCGGGACCCTCACTAGCACAGATACGCAGTATTTT
j_gene: TRBJ2-7; v_gene: TRBV5-1; d_gene: .; abundance: .; CDR3aa: CASSLEGGAPYEQYF; CDR3nt: TGCGCCAGCAGCTTGGAGGGCGGGGCACCTTACGAGCAGTACTTC
j_gene: TRBJ2-7; v_gene: TRBV28; d_gene: .; abundance: .; CDR3aa: CASGRTYEQYF; CDR3nt: TGTGCCTCCGGAAGGACCTACGAGCAGTACTTC
j_gene: TRBJ1-2; v_gene: TRBV4-3; d_gene: .; abundance: .; CDR3aa: CASSQDGGYGYTF; CDR3nt: TGCGCCAGCAGCCAAGACGGGGGGTATGGCTACACCTTC
j_gene: TRBJ2-3; v_gene: TRBV6-5; d_gene: TRBD1; abundance: .; CDR3aa: CASSYLLQGGTDTQYF; CDR3nt: TGTGCCAGCAGTTACTTGCTTCAGGGGGGCACAGATACGCAGTATTTT
j_gene: TRBJ1-5; v_gene: TRBV5-5; d_gene: .; abundance: .; CDR3aa: CASSQGKAAFSNQPQHF; CDR3nt: TGTGCCAGCAGCCAGGGGAAGGCGGCCTTTAGCAATCAGCCCCAGCATTTT
j_gene: TRBJ2-7; v_gene: TRBV10-3; d_gene: TRBD1; abundance: .; CDR3aa: CAISDHGTGGNYEQYF; CDR3nt: TGTGCCATCAGTGATCATGGGACAGGGGGTAACTACGAGCAGTACTTC
j_gene: TRBJ1-5; v_gene: TRBV19; d_gene: .; abundance: .; CDR3aa: CASTDAGRGATQPQHF; CDR3nt: TGTGCCAGTACTGATGCGGGGCGCGGGGCCACCCAGCCCCAGCATTTT
j_gene: TRBJ2-7; v_gene: TRBV5-4; d_gene: .; abundance: once; CDR3aa: CASSFGSGKTQRGKVYEQYF; CDR3nt: TGTGCCAGCAGCTTCGGATCAGGTAAAACACAACGGGGCAAGGTCTACGAGCAGTACTTC
j_gene: TRBJ1-3; v_gene: TRBV6-5; d_gene: .; abundance: .; CDR3aa: CASTGPLSGNTIYF; CDR3nt: TGTGCCAGCACCGGACCCCTCTCTGGAAACACCATATATTTT
j_gene: TRBJ2-1; v_gene: TRBV7-9; d_gene: TRBD2; abundance: .; CDR3aa: CASSLYAGSGSFHNEQFF; CDR3nt: TGTGCCAGCAGCTTATATGCAGGCAGCGGGAGTTTCCACAATGAGCAGTTCTTC
j_gene: TRBJ2-2; v_gene: TRBV5-1; d_gene: .; abundance: .; CDR3aa: CASSLQVSNTGELFF; CDR3nt: TGCGCCAGCAGCTTACAGGTATCGAACACCGGGGAGCTGTTTTTT
j_gene: TRBJ1-5; v_gene: TRBV7-2; d_gene: TRBD1; abundance: .; CDR3aa: CASSLRQGAGQPQHF; CDR3nt: TGTGCCAGCAGCTTAAGACAGGGGGCCGGACAGCCCCAGCATTTT
j_gene: TRBJ1-3; v_gene: TRBV7-2; d_gene: .; abundance: .; CDR3aa: CASSLVRPTSGNTIYF; CDR3nt: TGTGCCAGCAGCTTAGTAAGGCCGACCTCTGGAAACACCATATATTTT
j_gene: TRBJ2-3; v_gene: TRBV2; d_gene: .; abundance: once; CDR3aa: CASSLLMTDTQYF; CDR3nt: TGTGCCAGCAGTCTCCTCATGACAGATACGCAGTATTTT
j_gene: TRBJ2-5; v_gene: TRBV5-4; d_gene: .; abundance: .; CDR3aa: CASSLGGQETQYF; CDR3nt: TGTGCCAGCAGCTTGGGTGGTCAAGAGACCCAGTACTTC
j_gene: TRBJ1-2; v_gene: TRBV28; d_gene: .; abundance: .; CDR3aa: CASGGIGGQSYGYTF; CDR3nt: TGTGCCAGCGGTGGGATAGGGGGGCAATCGTATGGCTACACCTTC